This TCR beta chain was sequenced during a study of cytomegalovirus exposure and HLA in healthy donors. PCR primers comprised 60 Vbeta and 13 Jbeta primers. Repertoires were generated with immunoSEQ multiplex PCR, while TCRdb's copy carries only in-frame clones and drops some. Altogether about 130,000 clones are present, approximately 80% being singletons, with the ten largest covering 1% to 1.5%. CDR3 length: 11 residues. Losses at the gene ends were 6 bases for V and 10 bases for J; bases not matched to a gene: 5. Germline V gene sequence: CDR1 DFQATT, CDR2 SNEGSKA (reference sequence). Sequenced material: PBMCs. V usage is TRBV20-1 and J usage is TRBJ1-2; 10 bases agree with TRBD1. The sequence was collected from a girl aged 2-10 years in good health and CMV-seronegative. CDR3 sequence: CSAVTGGDYTF. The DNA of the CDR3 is TGCAGTGCAGTGACAGGGGGCGACTACACCTTC.